This is a list of T cell receptor beta chains from one sample in a study of T-cell reconstitution after alpha-beta-depleted transplantation in children. Via MiXCR, TCRdb re-called the PCR reads, giving one row per CDR3 protein. The sample consists of fewer than 750,000 distinct CDR3 sequences, roughly 23% of them appearing once. The sample in question was PBMCs, mostly from graft donor cells, obtained 360 days after TCRalphabeta/CD19-depleted stem cell transplant. These receptors were taken from a boy younger than two who had a stem cell transplant for acute myeloid leukemia, so the T cells may come from the graft donor. Each CDR3 is given with its conserved first and last residue.

j_call v_call cdr3_aa
TRBJ2-3 TRBV20-1 CSARVEADTQYF
TRBJ1-4 TRBV20-1 CSARDYRVSNEKLFF
TRBJ2-2 TRBV12-3/TRBV12-4 CASSLAATENTGELFF
TRBJ1-1 TRBV28 CASIPRSVNTEAFF
TRBJ2-1 TRBV12-3/TRBV12-4 CASSLDAGEGAYNEQFF
TRBJ2-3 TRBV7-9 CASSEIRPSNTQYF
TRBJ2-5 TRBV11-2 CASSLPSWRGETQYF
TRBJ2-7 TRBV11-2 CASSLFTPPEQYF
TRBJ2-1 TRBV11-3 CASSLTSGVDGEQFF
TRBJ1-4 TRBV25-1 CASSSRATNEKLFF
TRBJ1-1 TRBV13 CASSSGQLEAFF
TRBJ2-7 TRBV28 CASSNYYEQYF
TRBJ2-3 TRBV4-1 CASSQGRRQGDTQYF
TRBJ1-4 TRBV20-1 CSASQQLNEKLFF
TRBJ2-7 TRBV20-1 CSAREVRGVYEQYF
TRBJ2-1 TRBV12-3/TRBV12-4 CASSQNRDEQFF
TRBJ1-1 TRBV20-1 CSARDTPLNTEAFF
TRBJ1-5 TRBV25-1 CASSETGTENNQPQHF
TRBJ1-5 TRBV20-1 CSARDSLSNQPQHF
TRBJ2-4 TRBV7-2 CASSLDSETKNIQYF
TRBJ2-1 TRBV4-3 CASSLRGDNNEQFF
TRBJ2-5 TRBV10-3 CAISVIDKYQETQYF
TRBJ2-4 TRBV27 CASSPGTVAKNIQYF
TRBJ2-1 TRBV7-9 CASSLPTLGEQFF
TRBJ2-1 TRBV29-1 CSVVIGTGKINEQFF
TRBJ2-2 TRBV5-1 CASSLGAGGPNTGELFF
TRBJ2-3 TRBV10-3 CAISASPKGGTQYF
TRBJ2-7 TRBV20-1 CSASNPGLAGGIVDEQYF
TRBJ2-6 TRBV20-1 CSASEGSQGAPGANVLTF
TRBJ2-4 TRBV4-1 CASSQTLLSGGKNIQYF
TRBJ2-5 TRBV14 CASSQWPEETQYF
TRBJ1-1 TRBV5-5 CASSYNAGPEAFF
TRBJ2-1 TRBV21-1 CASSNLGTSRSLCEQFF
TRBJ1-1 TRBV6-2/TRBV6-3 CASSYAQGVHTEAFF
TRBJ1-1 TRBV20-1 CSARVLLQGNTEAFF
TRBJ2-3 TRBV12-3/TRBV12-4 CASLMGNGGTDTQYF
TRBJ2-7 TRBV27 CASSPKTGDYEQYF